Sequencing of this T cell receptor (beta chain) was carried out in a study of blood T cell repertoires in COVID-19. As for the study in general: T cells, B-cell-depleted T cells, or PBMCs provided the cDNA or gDNA that served as material.

The method was immunoSEQ multiplex PCR; TCRdb's version includes in-frame clones alone and lacks a portion of them. The repertoire consists of approximately 210,000 clones, with roughly nine tenths occurring once and the leading ten covering 6.5% to 9%. Trimming stripped 2 bases from V and 2 bases from J, with 13 bases between. Per germline, CDR1 LNHDA and CDR2 SQIVND (reference sequence). The CDR3 has 15 residues. Study members were between roughly 18 and 100 years old and lived in roughly 24 US regions. The sequenced material came from PBMCs or T cells enriched from blood (not recorded which). The sequence was obtained from a woman under 30 who had recovered from COVID-19. The V call is TRBV19, the J call TRBJ2-7, with D perhaps TRBD1 (6 bases). The CDR3 protein is CASSIKQGGAYEQYF. Written as DNA, the CDR3 is TGTGCCAGTAGTATAAAACAAGGGGGTGCCTACGAGCAGTACTTC.